This T cell receptor (beta chain) was sequenced during a study of T cell changes during pregnancy in multiple sclerosis. This CDR3 has 14 amino acids. CDR1 and CDR2 from the germline V gene are MNHEY and SMNVEV (reference sequence). V dropped 5 bases and J dropped 5; count of bases not matched to a gene: 5. Method: immunoSEQ multiplex PCR; TCRdb's copy keeps in-frame clones and lacks some. The sample consists of some 110,000 clones, about nine tenths of them appearing once. Sequences were derived from peripheral blood, sampled after pregnancy. This clonotype was sampled from a female donor with multiple sclerosis, enrolled in a pregnancy study. The chain employs TRBV27 and TRBJ1-5; TRBD1 aligns across 8 bases. The CDR3 bases are TGTGCCAGCAGTAAATCAGGGGGCTATCAGCCCCAGCATTTT. It encodes CASSKSGGYQPQHF.